The 14 T cell receptor beta chains presented below share a single source sample, sequenced in a study of OX40 agonist ivuxolimab in advanced cancers. Clones were sequenced by immunoSEQ multiplex PCR, and TCRdb holds only the in-frame ones, with some missing. The repertoire consists of tens of thousands of clones, with just under 85% occurring once and the leading ten covering around 1.8%. Material: CD4+ or CD8+ T cells sorted from blood, obtained in a trial of the OX40 agonist ivuxolimab. These receptor sequences come from an adult with an advanced solid tumor such as melanoma, head and neck, liver or kidney cancer.

With regard to this clone: Other nucleotide sequences in the sample specify the same CDR3. This chain connects TRBV4-1 to TRBJ2-5; D may be TRBD2 (5 bases). Trimming cost V 0 bases and J 1 base, with 15 bases left between them. Germline V gene sequence: CDR1 MGHRA, CDR2 YSYEKL. This CDR3 has 17 amino acids. This CDR3 is CASSQESGAVLQETQYF. DNA of the CDR3: TGCGCCAGCAGCCAAGAAAGCGGTGCGGTCCTCCAAGAGACCCAGTACTTC.

CDR3 sequence: CAWAPNRGNEQYF. In DNA form, the CDR3 reads TGTGCCTGGGCCCCGAACAGGGGCAACGAGCAGTACTTC. The chain combines TRBV30 with TRBJ2-7; 7 bases fit TRBD1. CDR3 length: 13 residues. Germline CDR1 reads GTSNPN; CDR2 reads SVGIG (reference sequence). J lost 5 bases, V lost 5 bases, and 9 bases had no gene match.

This clone was observed once. V gene TRBV5-1 combines with J gene TRBJ1-1, with D maybe TRBD1 (5 bases). CDR3 length: 14 amino acids. Per the germline V gene, CDR1 is SGHRS and CDR2 is YFSETQ. Trimming pared 4 bases from V and 6 bases from J, leaving 16 bases between. The CDR3 protein is CASSLTAGSAEAFF. The CDR3 DNA reads TGCGCCAGCAGCCTGACAGCAGGATCCGCTGAAGCTTTCTTT. Together with reference TRBV5-1 and TRBJ1-1, the CDR3 gives the full variable domain: KAGVTQTPRYLIKTRGQQVTLSCSPISGHRSVSWYQQTPGQGLQFLFEYFSETQRNKGNFPGRFSGRQFSNSRSEMNVSTLELGDSALYLCASSLTAGSAEAFFGQGTRLTVV.

The V call is TRBV28, the J call TRBJ2-5; 8 bases agree with TRBD2. The CDR3 has 17 residues. Looked up from germline, CDR1 is MDHEN and CDR2 is SYDVKM. The J segment lost 4 bases and the V segment lost 6 bases, leaving 16 bases of the junction unmatched. Written as DNA, the CDR3 is TGTGCCAGCAGGTTAAACGGGGATAGCGGGATCAGAGAGACCCAGTACTTC. Translating gives CASRLNGDSGIRETQYF.

This chain connects TRBV5-8 to TRBJ1-1; D gene unclear. The germline V gene has CDR1 SGHTS and CDR2 YDEGEE. The ends were cut back, 4 bases at V and 4 bases at J, with 11 bases in the middle. This CDR3 comprises 13 residues. The CDR3 DNA reads as TGTGCCAGCAGCCCGAGACATGCCACTGAAGCTTTCTTT. This sequence encodes CASSPRHATEAFF.

The genes are TRBV7-2 and TRBJ1-3; 7 bases line up with TRBD1. The CDR3 runs to 16 residues. Trimming at V came to 2 bases and at J to 0 bases, leaving 4 bases not matched to a gene. Germline V gene lookup returns CDR1 SGHTA and CDR2 FQGNSA. The CDR3 bases are TGTGCCAGCAGCTTATGGGACAGTACCTCTGGAAACACCATATATTTT. The encoded protein is CASSLWDSTSGNTIYF. The variable domain in full, with the rest retrieved from reference TRBV7-2 and TRBJ1-3, is GAGVSQSPSNKVTEKGKDVELRCDPISGHTALYWYRQSLGQGLEFLIYFQGNSAPDKSGLPSDRFSAERTGGSVSTLTIQRTQQEDSAVYLCASSLWDSTSGNTIYFGEGSWLTVV.

J is TRBJ1-6 and V is TRBV9, with D uncertain. Germline V gives CDR1 SGDLS, CDR2 YYNGEE. There are 13 residues in the CDR3. Between the trimmed V and J ends, which lost 0 bases and 7 bases, there was a span of 5 bases. The CDR3 DNA follows: TGTGCCAGCAGCGTAGACTGGAATTCACCCCTCCACTTT. The encoded protein is CASSVDWNSPLHF.

This chain joins TRBV7-9 and TRBJ1-3; no definite D call. The CDR3 loop spans 14 amino acids. The V gene's germline CDR1 is SEHNR and CDR2 FQNEAQ (reference sequence). V was trimmed by 4 bases and J by 4 bases, leaving 11 bases between them. The CDR3 nucleotides read TGTGCCAGCAGCTCCAGGACCCGGGGAAACACCATATATTTT. It specifies CASSSRTRGNTIYF. Based on the CDR3 plus reference TRBV7-9 and TRBJ1-3, the full variable domain is DTGVSQNPRHKITKRGQNVTFRCDPISEHNRLYWYRQTLGQGPEFLTYFQNEAQLEKSRLLSDRFSAERPKGSFSTLEIQRTEQGDSAMYLCASSSRTRGNTIYFGEGSWLTVV.

The chain carries TRBV14 and TRBJ1-5, with a tentative D call TRBD1 (5 bases). The CDR3 is 13 residues long. The germline V gene encodes CDR1 SGHDN and CDR2 FVKESK. V was shortened by 1 base and J by 5 bases, with 6 bases between the two germline ends. The CDR3 DNA reads TGTGCCAGCAGCCAAGGGGGGGATCAGCCCCAGCATTTT. Translating it yields CASSQGGDQPQHF.

The chain recombines TRBV5-1 with TRBJ2-3; 9 positions match TRBD1. This CDR3 spans 15 amino acids. CDR1 and CDR2 (germline): SGHRS, YFSETQ. V lost 4 bases, J lost 2 bases, and 5 bases stayed unmatched. The CDR3 nucleotides are TGCGCCAGCAGCCCCGGGACAGGGACCACAGATACGCAGTATTTT. It is translated as CASSPGTGTTDTQYF.

The chain combines TRBV7-2 with TRBJ1-4; D remains ambiguous. This CDR3 comprises 15 residues. V lost 2 bases to trimming and J lost 5 bases, with 12 bases between them. Per germline, CDR1 SGHTA and CDR2 FQGNSA. The CDR3 sequence: CASSLLRSTNEKLFF. CDR3 bases: TGTGCCAGCAGCTTATTGCGGAGTACGAATGAAAAACTGTTTTTT.

CDR3 in DNA: TGTGCCAGCAGCTCCCTGGGTGGGGACACAGATACGCAGTATTTT. Protein product: CASSSLGGDTDTQYF. The chain recombines TRBV7-2 with TRBJ2-3; D is ambiguous. Germline V CDR1 and CDR2: SGHTA, FQGNSA. Trimming removed 4 bases at V and 2 bases at J, with 13 bases between. This CDR3 has 15 amino acids.

The chain couples TRBV7-2 to TRBJ1-3; 7 bases align to TRBD1. CDR1 is SGHTA and CDR2 is FQGNSA in the germline V gene. The CDR3 loop spans 14 amino acids. The V segment lost 5 bases and the J segment 2 bases; nucleotides outside the gene matches: 3. CDR3 protein: CASSRQGTGNTIYF. In DNA, the CDR3 is TGTGCCAGCAGCCGACAGGGCACTGGAAACACCATATATTTT.

The chain uses TRBV7-2 and TRBJ2-5, with 10 positions matching TRBD2. J was trimmed by 4 bases and V by 3 bases; bases with no gene match: 5. The CDR3 runs to 15 residues. The V gene's germline CDR1 is SGHTA and CDR2 FQGNSA. In nucleotides, the CDR3 is TGTGCCAGCAGCTTGGGACTAGCGAGAGGAGAGACCCAGTACTTC. Translating gives CASSLGLARGETQYF.